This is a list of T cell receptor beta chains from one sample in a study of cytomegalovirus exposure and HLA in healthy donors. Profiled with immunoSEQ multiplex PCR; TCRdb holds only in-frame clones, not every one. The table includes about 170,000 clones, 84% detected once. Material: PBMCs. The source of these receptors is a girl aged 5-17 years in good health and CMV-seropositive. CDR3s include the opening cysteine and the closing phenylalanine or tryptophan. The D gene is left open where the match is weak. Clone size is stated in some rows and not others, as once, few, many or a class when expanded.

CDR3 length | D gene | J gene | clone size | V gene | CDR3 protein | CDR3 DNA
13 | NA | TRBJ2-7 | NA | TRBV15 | CATSRDTSYEQYF | TGTGCCACCAGCCGGGACACCAGCTACGAGCAGTACTTC
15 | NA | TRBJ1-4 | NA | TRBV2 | CASSVVGGANEKLFF | TGTGCCAGCAGTGTAGTTGGAGGGGCAAATGAAAAACTGTTTTTT
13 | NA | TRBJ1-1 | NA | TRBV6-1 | CASSFTGNGGAFF | TGTGCCAGCAGTTTCACAGGGAATGGTGGAGCTTTCTTT
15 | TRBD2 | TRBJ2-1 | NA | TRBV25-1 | CASRGTGGAENEQFF | TGTGCCAGCAGGGGGACCGGGGGGGCTGAGAATGAGCAGTTCTTC
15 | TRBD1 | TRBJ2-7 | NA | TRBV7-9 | CASSYNRGISYEQYF | TGTGCCAGCAGCTATAACAGGGGAATATCCTACGAGCAGTACTTC
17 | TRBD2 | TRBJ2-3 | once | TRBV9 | CASTDLASGGAGDTQYF | TGTGCCAGCACCGACCTGGCTAGCGGGGGGGCAGGTGATACGCAGTATTTT
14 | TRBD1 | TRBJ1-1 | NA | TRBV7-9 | CASSWSTGGTEAFF | TGTGCCAGCAGCTGGTCAACAGGGGGCACTGAAGCTTTCTTT
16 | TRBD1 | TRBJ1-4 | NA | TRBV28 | CASTSPGTGTNEKLFF | TGTGCCAGCACAAGTCCCGGGACAGGGACTAATGAAAAACTGTTTTTT
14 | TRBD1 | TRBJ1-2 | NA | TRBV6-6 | CASSETGGRDGYTF | TGTGCCAGCAGCGAGACAGGGGGTCGCGATGGCTACACCTTC
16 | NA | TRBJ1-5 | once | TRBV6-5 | CASSYSGQGSNQPQHF | TGTGCCAGCAGTTACAGTGGGCAGGGAAGCAATCAGCCCCAGCATTTT
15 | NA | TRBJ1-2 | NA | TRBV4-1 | CASSQPRQVNYGYTF | TGCGCCAGCAGCCAACCCCGACAGGTTAACTATGGCTACACCTTC
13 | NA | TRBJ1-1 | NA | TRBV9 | CASSVFGQGEAFF | TGTGCCAGCAGCGTTTTCGGCCAGGGCGAAGCTTTCTTT
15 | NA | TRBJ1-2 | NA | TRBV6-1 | CASSPAGRGNYGYTF | TGTGCCAGCAGCCCGGCCGGGAGGGGGAACTATGGCTACACCTTC
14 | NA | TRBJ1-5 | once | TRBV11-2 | CASSRSTGNQPQHF | TGTGCCAGCAGCCGGTCGACCGGGAATCAGCCCCAGCATTTT
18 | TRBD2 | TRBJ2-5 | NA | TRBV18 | CASSSNRLAGGLQETQYF | TGTGCCAGCTCATCTAATCGACTAGCGGGGGGCTTACAAGAGACCCAGTACTTC
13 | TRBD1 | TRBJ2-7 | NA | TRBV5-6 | CASSLGQGREQYF | TGTGCCAGCAGCTTGGGACAGGGAAGGGAGCAGTACTTC
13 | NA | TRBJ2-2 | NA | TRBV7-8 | CASSPPDTGELFF | TGTGCCAGCAGCCCCCCAGACACCGGGGAGCTGTTTTTT
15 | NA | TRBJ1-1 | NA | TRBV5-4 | CASSAEAGINTEAFF | TGTGCCAGCAGCGCGGAGGCGGGTATTAACACTGAAGCTTTCTTT
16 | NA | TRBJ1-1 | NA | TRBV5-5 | CASSWPGTSLNTEAFF | TGTGCCAGCAGCTGGCCCGGGACAAGCCTGAACACTGAAGCTTTCTTT
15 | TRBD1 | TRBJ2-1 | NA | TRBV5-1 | CASSPGQGVINEQFF | TGCGCCAGCAGCCCGGGACAGGGGGTTATTAATGAGCAGTTCTTC
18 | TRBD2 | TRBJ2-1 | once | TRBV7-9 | CSSSLVGGERGPYNEQFF | TGTTCCAGCAGCTTAGTGGGCGGGGAGCGGGGGCCCTACAATGAGCAGTTCTTC
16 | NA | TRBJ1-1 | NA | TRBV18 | CASSPSGWGVGTEAFF | TGTGCCAGCTCACCATCGGGGTGGGGGGTAGGGACTGAAGCTTTCTTT
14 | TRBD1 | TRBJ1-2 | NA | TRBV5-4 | CASSPGTGAYGYTF | TGTGCCAGCAGCCCGGGGACAGGGGCCTATGGCTACACCTTC
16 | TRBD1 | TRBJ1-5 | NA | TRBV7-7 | CASSLRGRSGNQPQHF | TGTGCTAGCAGCTTGAGGGGGCGTTCGGGTAATCAGCCCCAGCATTTT
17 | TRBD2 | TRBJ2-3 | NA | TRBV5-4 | CASSLGLAGGLADTQYF | TGTGCCAGCAGTTTGGGACTAGCGGGGGGGCTCGCGGATACGCAGTATTTT
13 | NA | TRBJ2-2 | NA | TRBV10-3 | CAITGGRTGELFF | TGTGCCATCACCGGGGGTCGCACCGGGGAGCTGTTTTTT
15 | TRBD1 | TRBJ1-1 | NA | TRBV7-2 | CASSLRQGVNTEAFF | TGTGCCAGCAGCCTCCGACAGGGCGTTAACACTGAAGCTTTCTTT
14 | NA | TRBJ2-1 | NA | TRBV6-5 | CASSSSSGLREQFF | TGTGCCAGCAGTTCCTCTTCGGGGTTACGAGAGCAGTTCTTC
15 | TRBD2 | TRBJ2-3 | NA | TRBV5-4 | CASSQSGASTDTQYF | TGTGCCAGCAGCCAGAGCGGGGCTAGCACAGATACGCAGTATTTT
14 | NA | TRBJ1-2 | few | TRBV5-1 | CASSWGDSTAGYTF | TGCGCCAGCAGCTGGGGGGACTCGACAGCTGGCTACACCTTC
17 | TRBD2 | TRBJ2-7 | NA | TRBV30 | CAWSDIGAGAYSYEQYF | TGTGCCTGGAGTGATATAGGAGCGGGGGCCTACTCCTACGAGCAGTACTTC
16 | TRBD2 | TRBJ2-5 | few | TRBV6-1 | CASSGLEVAGGLTQYF | TGTGCCAGCAGTGGACTTGAGGTAGCGGGGGGGCTGACCCAGTACTTC
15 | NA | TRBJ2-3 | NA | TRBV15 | CATSRDSGPADTQYF | TGTGCCACCAGCAGAGATTCAGGGCCGGCAGATACGCAGTATTTT
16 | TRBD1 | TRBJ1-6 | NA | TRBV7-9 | CASSPGGTDYNSPLHF | TGTGCCAGCAGCCCAGGGGGGACCGATTATAATTCACCCCTCCACTTT
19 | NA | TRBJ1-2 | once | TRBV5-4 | CASIRSPADRGISNYGYTF | TGTGCCAGCATCCGTTCGCCGGCCGATAGGGGGATATCTAACTATGGCTACACCTTC
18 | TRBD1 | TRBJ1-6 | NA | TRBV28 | CASSSETDRGDYNSPLHF | TGTGCCAGCAGTTCCGAAACTGACAGGGGCGACTATAATTCACCCCTCCACTTT
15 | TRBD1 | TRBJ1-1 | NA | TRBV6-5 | CASSYRGPLNTEAFF | TGTGCCAGCAGTTATAGGGGGCCCCTGAACACTGAAGCTTTCTTT
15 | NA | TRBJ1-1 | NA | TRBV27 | CASSTWTELNTEAFF | TGTGCCAGCAGTACTTGGACAGAACTGAACACTGAAGCTTTCTTT
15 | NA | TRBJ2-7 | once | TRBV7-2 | CASSSRGGKTYEQYF | TGTGCCAGCAGCTCAAGGGGCGGTAAAACCTACGAGCAGTACTTC
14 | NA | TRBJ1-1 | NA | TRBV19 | CASSRQHMNTEAFF | TGTGCCAGTAGCCGACAGCACATGAACACTGAAGCTTTCTTT
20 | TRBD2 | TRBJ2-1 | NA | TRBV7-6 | CASSRSGGSGGAGSYNEQFF | TGTGCCAGCAGCCGCTCCGGGGGTAGCGGGGGGGCCGGGTCCTACAATGAGCAGTTCTTC
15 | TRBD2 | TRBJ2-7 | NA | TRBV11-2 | CASSLGSGGPYEQYF | TGTGCCAGCAGCTTAGGTAGCGGGGGGCCGTACGAGCAGTACTTC
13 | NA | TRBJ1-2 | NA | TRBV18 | CASSPRQSYGYTF | TGTGCCAGCTCACCCCGACAGAGCTATGGCTACACCTTC
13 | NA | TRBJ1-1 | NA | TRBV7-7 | CASSLAGDTEAFF | TGTGCTAGCAGCTTAGCAGGAGACACTGAAGCTTTCTTT
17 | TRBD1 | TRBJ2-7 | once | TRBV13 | CASSLPPTFGTVREQYF | TGTGCCAGCAGCCTCCCCCCCACTTTTGGGACAGTGCGCGAGCAGTACTTC